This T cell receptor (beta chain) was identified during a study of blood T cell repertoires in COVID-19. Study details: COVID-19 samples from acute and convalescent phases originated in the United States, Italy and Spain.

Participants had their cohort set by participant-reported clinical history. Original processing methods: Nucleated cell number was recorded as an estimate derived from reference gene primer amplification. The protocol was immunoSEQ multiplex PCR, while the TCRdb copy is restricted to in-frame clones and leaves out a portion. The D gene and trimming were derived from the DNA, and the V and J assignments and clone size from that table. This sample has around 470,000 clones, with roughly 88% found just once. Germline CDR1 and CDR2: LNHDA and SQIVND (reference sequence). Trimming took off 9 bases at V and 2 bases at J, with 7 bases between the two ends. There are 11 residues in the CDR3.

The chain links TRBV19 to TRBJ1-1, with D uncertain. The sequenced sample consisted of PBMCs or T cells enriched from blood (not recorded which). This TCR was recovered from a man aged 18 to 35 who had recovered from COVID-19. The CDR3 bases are TGTGCCAGGTCCCTAAACACTGAAGCTTTCTTT. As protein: CARSLNTEAFF.